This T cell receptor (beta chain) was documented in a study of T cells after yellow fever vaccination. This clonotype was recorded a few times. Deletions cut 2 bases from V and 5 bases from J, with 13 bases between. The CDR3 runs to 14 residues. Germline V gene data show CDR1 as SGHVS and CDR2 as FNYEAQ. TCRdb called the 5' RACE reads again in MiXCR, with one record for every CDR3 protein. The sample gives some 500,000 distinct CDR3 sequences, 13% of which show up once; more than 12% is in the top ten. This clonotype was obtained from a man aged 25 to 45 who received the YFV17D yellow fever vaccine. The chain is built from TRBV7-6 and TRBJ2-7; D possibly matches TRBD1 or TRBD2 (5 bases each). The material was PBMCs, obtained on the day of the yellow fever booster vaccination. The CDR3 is CASSLRVGTHEQYF. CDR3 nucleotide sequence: TGTGCCAGCAGCTTAAGGGTAGGGACCCACGAGCAGTACTTC.